This T cell receptor (beta chain) was recorded in a study of blood T cell repertoires in COVID-19. This clone was seen a handful of times. Its ends do not fully match the called genes, so a read error is possible. Original data processing: Estimation of nucleated cell counts was performed using reference gene primer amplification. This table comes from immunoSEQ multiplex PCR, and its TCRdb copy is limited to in-frame clones, with some not included. V and J calls and clone size come straight from that table; D and trimming were deduced from the DNA. The data hold under 200,000 clones, with around nine tenths observed a single time. This receptor was taken from a man aged 18 to 30 with active or convalescent COVID-19. The sequencing input was peripheral blood.

This chain's CDR3 is CASSPSGTEIF. CDR3 coding DNA: TGTGCCAGCAGCCCCAGCGGCACAGAAATCTTC. The chain employs TRBV5-6 and TRBJ1-2; D unclear. The CDR3 totals 11 residues. Germline CDR1 SGHDT, CDR2 YYEEEE.